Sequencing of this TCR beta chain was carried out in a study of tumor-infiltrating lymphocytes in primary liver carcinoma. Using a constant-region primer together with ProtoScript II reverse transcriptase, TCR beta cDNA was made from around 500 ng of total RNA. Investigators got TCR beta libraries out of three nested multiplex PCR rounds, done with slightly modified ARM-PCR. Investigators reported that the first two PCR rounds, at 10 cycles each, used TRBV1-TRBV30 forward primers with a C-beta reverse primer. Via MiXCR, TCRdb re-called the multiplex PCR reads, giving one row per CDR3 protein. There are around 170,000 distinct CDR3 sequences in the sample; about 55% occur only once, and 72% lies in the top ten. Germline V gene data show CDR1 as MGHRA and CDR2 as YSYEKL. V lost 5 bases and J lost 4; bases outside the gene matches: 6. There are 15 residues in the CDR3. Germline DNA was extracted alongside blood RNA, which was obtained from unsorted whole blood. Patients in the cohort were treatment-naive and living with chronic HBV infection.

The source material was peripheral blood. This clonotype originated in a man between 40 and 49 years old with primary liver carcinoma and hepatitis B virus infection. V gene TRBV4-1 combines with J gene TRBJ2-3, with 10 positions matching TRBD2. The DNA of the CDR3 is TGCGCCAGCAGCTCAGCGGGAGGGATCCCAGATACGCAGTATTTT. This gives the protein CASSSAGGIPDTQYF.